The entry below gives a single TCR beta chain sequence along with its context. Other DNA variants within this sample encode the same CDR3. This sample was included in a study of somatic mutations in cytotoxic T cells in rheumatoid arthritis. CDR1 is MDHEN and CDR2 is SYDVKM in the germline V gene. The V gene lost 6 bases and the J gene lost 7 bases, with 16 bases spanning the gap. The CDR3 sequence is 14 residues long. Assay: immunoSEQ multiplex PCR; the TCRdb copy retains only in-frame clones and omits some. The table records around 19,000 clones, around 84% of them present only once. V gene TRBV28 combines with J gene TRBJ1-5; D gene uncertain. This receptor was taken from a woman in her fifties or sixties in good health. The sequenced sample was CD8+ T cells sorted from blood. CDR3: CASRQNQEIQPQHF. The CDR3 bases are TGTGCCAGCAGACAGAATCAGGAAATACAGCCCCAGCATTTT.